This T cell receptor (beta chain) was observed in a study of T cell responses to AZD1222 COVID-19 vaccine. The wider study: Recipients boosted at about 4 weeks or about 12 weeks are pooled.

V was trimmed by 8 bases and J by 2 bases, leaving 19 bases between them. Germline V gene lookup returns CDR1 SGHTA and CDR2 FQGTGA. This CDR3 contains 15 residues. Study outcomes and limitations: Reportedly, nearly half of unique spike TCRs recognized epitopes outside B.1.351/B.1.1.7 mutations. Donors were mostly white British, more females; clonal diversity possibly underestimated. Spike-specific TCR breadth and depth went up after people got two AZD1222 doses.

TCRdb's copy holds only in-frame clones and misses some; the assay was immunoSEQ multiplex PCR. The sample includes 150,000 to 200,000 clones, approximately 90% of them seen just once. For this clone: Its target is not known.

This clonotype was obtained from an adult in good health. The specimen comprised peripheral blood, sampled on day 0 of AZD1222 vaccination. The genes are TRBV7-3 and TRBJ2-7; the D call may be TRBD1 or TRBD2 (5 bases each). The chain's CDR3 is CASSFGAGGTYEQYF. The DNA for the CDR3 is TGTGCCAGCTCTTTCGGGGCGGGCGGAACCTACGAGCAGTACTTC.